The 11 T cell receptor beta chains below were found in one sample sequenced in a study of identical twins. TCRdb fed the 5' RACE reads into MiXCR, producing one record per CDR3 protein. This sample has some 1,700,000 distinct CDR3 sequences, with 25% to 35% found just once. The sequencing input was cord blood. The receptors come from a newborn girl in good health.

The gene calls are TRBV3-1 and TRBJ2-1; 12 nucleotides align to TRBD2. Trimming took 4 bases from V and 6 from J; bases not matched to a gene: 10. CDR3 length: 17 amino acids. Germline V gene data show CDR1 as LGHDT and CDR2 as YNNKEL (reference sequence). The CDR3 here is CASSPPPLAGGGNEQFF. Written as DNA, the CDR3 is TGTGCCAGCAGCCCCCCCCCTCTAGCGGGAGGGGGCAATGAGCAGTTCTTC.

In the case of this clonotype: At one end, the junction sequence differs from germline, possibly due to a read error. The CDR3 nucleotides read TGTGCCAGCATCCAAGCCTCAGGTCTGAACACCGGGGAGCTGTTTTTT. It encodes CASIQASGLNTGELFF. The chain uses TRBV3-1 and TRBJ2-2; D is undetermined. The CDR3 spans 16 residues. Germline values: CDR1 LGHDT, CDR2 YNNKEL (reference sequence).

The chain joins TRBV20-1 to TRBJ1-2; D remains unclear. With 0 bases removed from V and 4 bases from J, the gap between germline ends came to 15 bases. The CDR3 runs to 15 residues. CDR1 is DFQATT, CDR2 SNEGSKA, per germline (reference sequence). The CDR3 DNA sequence: TGCAGTGCTAGAGATCCTTGGGGTGAAGGCTATGGCTACACCTTC. Its protein is CSARDPWGEGYGYTF.

This clonotype was recorded once. The rearrangement joins TRBV15 to TRBJ2-3; TRBD2 matches 11 bases. J gave up 9 bases and V 5 bases, and 7 bases lay outside the gene matches. The CDR3 contains 14 residues. Germline V gives CDR1 LNHNV, CDR2 YYDKDF (reference sequence). CDR3 sequence reads: CATSGTSGLGTQYF. Here the CDR3 DNA reads TGTGCCACCAGCGGGACTAGCGGCTTAGGGACGCAGTATTTT.

The gene calls are TRBV2 and TRBJ2-7, with 8 bases fitting TRBD2. Germline V gene data show CDR1 as SNHLY and CDR2 as FYNNEI. Losses at the gene ends were 1 base for V and 4 bases for J; bases not matched to a gene: 6. The CDR3 extends over 15 amino acids. The CDR3 protein is CASSEGGTSWYEQYF. CDR3 sequence (DNA): TGTGCCAGCAGTGAAGGGGGGACTAGTTGGTACGAGCAGTACTTC. Together with reference TRBV2 and TRBJ2-7, the CDR3 gives the full variable domain: EPEVTQTPSHQVTQMGQEVILRCVPISNHLYFYWYRQILGQKVEFLVSFYNNEISEKSEIFDDQFSVERPDGSNFTLKIRSTKLEDSAMYFCASSEGGTSWYEQYFGPGTRLTVT.

The chain is built from TRBV7-9 and TRBJ1-2, with no clear D. Trimming stripped 1 base from V and 8 bases from J, with 11 bases between. The germline CDR1 and CDR2 sequences are SEHNR and FQNEAQ (reference sequence). The CDR3 covers 13 residues. CDR3 residues: CASSLEVLRGYTF. Here the CDR3 DNA reads TGTGCCAGCAGCTTAGAGGTCCTGAGGGGCTACACCTTC.

The chain uses TRBV6-5 and TRBJ2-2, with TRBD2 identical over 11 bases. The CDR3 covers 15 residues. Losses at the gene ends were 0 bases for V and 6 bases for J; bases not matched to a gene: 0. Germline CDR1 reads MNHEY; CDR2 reads SVGAGI. CDR3 in DNA: TGTGCCAGCAGTTACTCGACTAGCGGGGCCGGGGAGCTGTTTTTT. It yields the protein CASSYSTSGAGELFF.

A few counts support this clonotype. The CDR3 is CASSLVVGQGAGETQYF. The CDR3 coding sequence is TGTGCCAGCAGCTTAGTCGTTGGACAGGGGGCGGGAGAGACCCAGTACTTC. The chain joins TRBV7-6 to TRBJ2-5, with TRBD1 identical over 11 bases. Germline lookup yields CDR1 SGHVS and CDR2 FNYEAQ. The junction had 8 bases not matched to a gene; V was cut back by 1 base and J by 4 bases. The CDR3 length is 17 residues.

This clonotype was observed a handful of times. A much larger clone lies one base from this, so it may be a read error. The DNA for the CDR3 is TGTGCCACCAGACCGGGACTAGCGGACAATGAGCAGTTCTTC. It codes for CATRPGLADNEQFF. The V call is TRBV24-1, the J call TRBJ2-1; the match to TRBD2 covers 11 bases. Per the germline V gene, CDR1 is KGHDR and CDR2 is SFDVKD. The CDR3 spans 14 residues. V trimming: 7 bases; J trimming: 5 bases; junction bases outside the gene matches: 3.

Only a few counts were recorded for this clonotype. This rearrangement joins TRBV12-3 or TRBV12-4 to TRBJ2-7; D may match TRBD1 or TRBD2 (5 bases each). The CDR3 has 14 residues. The V and J ends lost 7 bases and 0 bases respectively, with 13 bases between them. CDR3 amino acids: CASKGTDPSYEQYF. The CDR3 nucleotides read TGTGCCAGCAAAGGGACGGACCCCTCCTACGAGCAGTACTTC.

The V call is TRBV6-5, the J call TRBJ2-7; tentatively, D is TRBD2 (5 bases). The CDR3 loop spans 13 amino acids. The V gene's germline CDR1 is MNHEY and CDR2 SVGAGI. Trimming stripped 2 bases from V and 12 bases from J, with 17 bases between. This CDR3 reads CASSYVPGESRYF. DNA of the CDR3: TGTGCCAGCAGTTACGTACCTGGGGAGTCCAGGTACTTC.